Below, 25 T cell receptor beta chains from the same sample are listed, as sequenced in a study of neurological immune-mediated disorders. TCRdb called the 5' RACE reads again in MiXCR, with one record for every CDR3 protein. Here the sample spans tens of thousands of distinct CDR3 sequences, about 15% being singletons. Sequencing was carried out using PBMCs. All receptors derive from a woman between 40 and 55 years old in good health.

This clonotype has a count of ten or more. Written as DNA, the CDR3 is TGTGCCAGCAAACCCACCAGCGAACCCTACCAAGAGACCCAGTACTTC. It translates to CASKPTSEPYQETQYF. The chain links TRBV28 to TRBJ2-5; no clear D. The CDR3 runs 16 residues. Germline values: CDR1 MDHEN, CDR2 SYDVKM. Trimming took 7 bases from V and 0 from J, leaving 18 bases between them.

Ten or more counts support this clonotype. The chain employs TRBV5-8 and TRBJ2-7; TRBD1 is a possible D gene (5 bases). In germline, CDR1 is SGHTS, CDR2 YDEGEE. The CDR3 length is 14 residues. V was cut by 3 bases and J by 5 bases, with 15 bases left in between. DNA for the CDR3: TGTGCCAGCAGCTCGAATTGGGGCTACAACGAGCAGTACGTC. Its translation: CASSSNWGYNEQYV.

This clonotype was found many times. This chain joins TRBV20-1 and TRBJ2-1; D might be TRBD1 or TRBD2, each matching 6 bases. In germline, CDR1 is DFQATT, CDR2 SNEGSKA (reference sequence). This CDR3 spans 14 amino acids. For the CDR3, the DNA is TGCAACCCAAATAGGGGGGTCGCCTACAATGAGCAGTTCTTC. This sequence encodes CNPNRGVAYNEQFF.

The sample holds many counts of this clonotype. The genes are TRBV6-5 and TRBJ2-7, with D perhaps matching TRBD1 or TRBD2 (6 bases each). Trimming removed 0 bases from V and 5 bases from J, with 14 bases in between. The CDR3 runs 15 residues. Germline V gene lookup returns CDR1 MNHEY and CDR2 SVGAGI. CDR3 bases: TGTGCCAGCAGTTACTCAGGACAGTGGAGGGACGAGCAGTACTTC. As protein: CASSYSGQWRDEQYF.

This clonotype was detected ten times or more. The chain uses TRBV20-1 and TRBJ2-3; TRBD2 might be the D (7 bases). The V end was cut by 2 bases, the J end by 6 bases, with 15 bases between. Per germline, CDR1 DFQATT and CDR2 SNEGSKA (reference sequence). CDR3 length: 14 residues. The CDR3 protein is CSARSTSDRDTQYF. CDR3 coding DNA: TGCAGTGCTAGATCTACTAGCGACAGGGATACGCAGTATTTT.

This clonotype is medium-sized by share. The chain couples TRBV20-1 to TRBJ1-5; 7 nucleotides match TRBD1. V was clipped by 8 bases and J by 3 bases; unmatched bases: 7. Germline assignment: CDR1 DFQATT and CDR2 SNEGSKA (reference sequence). The CDR3 is 13 residues long. This CDR3 reads CSPGGKINQPQHF. DNA of the CDR3: TGCAGTCCAGGGGGGAAAATCAATCAGCCCCAGCATTTT.

This clonotype was counted many times. V usage is TRBV7-8 and J usage is TRBJ2-1; 8 positions agree with TRBD2. The germline V gene encodes CDR1 SGHVS and CDR2 FQNEAQ. The CDR3 covers 17 residues. V lost 1 base, J lost 0 bases, and 5 bases stayed unmatched. CDR3 residues: CASSLGGGSLSYNEQFF. CDR3 in DNA: TGTGCCAGCAGCTTAGGCGGGGGGTCCCTCTCCTACAATGAGCAGTTCTTC.

Of note for this clonotype: Relative to the germline gene, one junction end is altered; a read error may explain this. The V and J genes are TRBV7-3 and TRBJ2-1; D possibly matches TRBD1 or TRBD2 (5 bases each). CDR3 length equals 15 residues. CDR1 and CDR2 (germline): SGHTA, FQGTGA. CDR3 protein: CARSLVGTAANEQFF. As DNA, the CDR3 is TGTGCCAGAAGCTTAGTAGGGACCGCCGCCAATGAGCAGTTCTTC.

This clonotype was seen once. V and J are TRBV29-1 and TRBJ2-6; possibly TRBD1 or TRBD2 for D (5 bases each). This CDR3 contains 15 residues. The V and J ends lost 5 bases and 1 base respectively, with 12 bases between them. CDR1 and CDR2 from the germline V gene are SQVTM and ANQGSEA. CDR3 coding DNA: TGCAGCGTTCCGGGACCTACGTCTGGGGCCAACGTCCTGACTTTC. Its translation is CSVPGPTSGANVLTF.

This chain links TRBV20-1 with TRBJ1-5, with TRBD1 matching 8 bases. Germline CDR1 is DFQATT and CDR2 is SNEGSKA (reference sequence). CDR3 length equals 14 residues. After removal of 6 bases from V and 1 base from J, the junction contained 5 bases not matched to a gene. As DNA, the CDR3 is TGCAGTGCCAAGACAGGGGAGAGCAATCAGCCCCAGCATTTT. This encodes CSAKTGESNQPQHF.

This clonotype was detected only a few times. The chain combines TRBV5-6 with TRBJ2-5; 8 positions match TRBD1. The V and J ends lost 4 bases and 5 bases, in that order; junction bases with no gene match: 10. The CDR3 consists of 15 residues. Germline V gene lookup returns CDR1 SGHDT and CDR2 YYEEEE. This CDR3 reads CASSLANRGWETQYF. Written as DNA, the CDR3 is TGTGCCAGCAGCCTCGCAAACAGGGGGTGGGAGACCCAGTACTTC.

This clonotype was recorded at least ten times. V and J are TRBV7-2 and TRBJ2-7; D is undetermined. Trimming cost V 4 bases and J 1 base, with 11 bases left between them. Germline V gives CDR1 SGHTA, CDR2 FQGNSA. The CDR3 spans 14 residues. The CDR3 DNA reads as TGTGCCAGCAGCTGGGTGACGGATTCCTACGAGCAGTACTTC. Translating it yields CASSWVTDSYEQYF.

On this clonotype itself: With a much larger clone just one base away, this may be a read error. The V gene is TRBV9, the J gene TRBJ2-2; 8 bases fit TRBD2. The V gene end was trimmed by 2 bases and the J gene end by 1 base; junction bases not matched to a gene: 1. The CDR3 totals 15 residues. Germline assignment: CDR1 SGDLS and CDR2 YYNGEE. The CDR3 sequence is CASSVSGVNTGELFF. The CDR3 DNA reads as TGTGCCAGCAGCGTTAGCGGGGTGAACACCGGGGAGCTGTTTTTT.

This clonotype has a count of ten or more. V and J are TRBV29-1 and TRBJ2-3; D call uncertain. This CDR3 region has 12 residues. The V gene's germline CDR1 is SQVTM and CDR2 ANQGSEA. Deletions cut 1 base from V and 4 bases from J, with 6 bases between. CDR3 nucleotide sequence: TGCAGCGTTGAAGTCCCCCCAGATACGCAGTATTTT. Its translation is CSVEVPPDTQYF.

The chain carries TRBV30 and TRBJ1-4, with D possibly TRBD1 on 5 matching bases. This CDR3 comprises 14 residues. V lost 0 bases, J lost 5 bases, and 10 bases lay in between. From germline, CDR1 is GTSNPN and CDR2 SVGIG (reference sequence). For the CDR3, the DNA is TGTGCCTGGAGTGTAGGGGCGGAAAATGAAAAACTGTTTTTT. Translated, it gives CAWSVGAENEKLFF.

This clonotype occurred many times. This rearrangement joins TRBV7-2 to TRBJ2-1; 8 positions match TRBD2. V shed 4 bases and J 0 bases; nucleotides not matched to a gene: 8. Germline assignment: CDR1 SGHTA and CDR2 FQGNSA. The CDR3 runs 17 residues. CDR3 region: CASSYHSGARSYNEQFF. In DNA, the CDR3 is TGTGCCAGCAGCTATCATAGCGGGGCCCGCTCCTACAATGAGCAGTTCTTC.

This clonotype has at least ten counts. The V gene is TRBV20-1, the J gene TRBJ1-2; no clear D. Germline V lookup: CDR1 DFQATT, CDR2 SNEGSKA (reference sequence). Trimming shortened V by 6 bases and J by 2 bases, and 7 bases separated the two germline ends. The CDR3 is 11 amino acids. This CDR3 reads CSARWNYGYTF. Written as DNA, the CDR3 is TGCAGTGCCCGGTGGAACTATGGCTACACCTTC.

This clonotype has at least ten counts. The chain is built from TRBV7-2 and TRBJ2-3; D gene ambiguous. CDR1 and CDR2 from the germline V gene are SGHTA and FQGNSA. The CDR3 covers 14 residues. V was cut by 1 base and J by 4 bases, with 9 bases left in between. The CDR3 reads CASSLDLESDTQYF. The CDR3 DNA is TGTGCCAGCAGCTTAGACCTAGAGTCAGATACGCAGTATTTT.

The chain is built from TRBV6-6 and TRBJ1-2; D may be TRBD1 (6 bases). Trimming took off 5 bases at V and 6 bases at J, with 19 bases between the two ends. The CDR3 spans 15 residues. CDR1 and CDR2 (germline): MNHNY, SVGAGI (reference sequence). CDR3 in DNA: TGTGCCAGCAGTCTCTCTAGCGGGGGCCAGGATGGCTACACCTTC. Encoded protein: CASSLSSGGQDGYTF.

This clonotype was found a few times. CDR3 sequence: CASIGRSTDTQYF. CDR3 bases: TGTGCCAGCATCGGGAGGTCCACAGATACGCAGTATTTT. The chain has TRBV25-1 and TRBJ2-3; 7 bases map to TRBD2. With V trimmed by 7 bases and J by 2 bases, 3 bases remained unmatched. The CDR3 has 13 residues. Germline CDR1 MGHDK, CDR2 SYGVNS.

This clonotype was counted many times. This chain links TRBV7-9 with TRBJ2-7, with D unresolved. This CDR3 comprises 14 residues. The V gene lost 5 bases and the J gene lost 5 bases, with 16 bases spanning the gap. From germline, CDR1 is SEHNR and CDR2 FQNEAQ (reference sequence). CDR3 sequence reads: CASSPLGPANEQYF. Here the CDR3 DNA reads TGTGCCAGCAGCCCCCTGGGCCCTGCCAACGAGCAGTACTTC.

This clonotype was counted many times. The V gene is TRBV2, the J gene TRBJ2-7; 7 bases align to TRBD2. The CDR3 is made up of 13 amino acids. V lost 8 bases and J lost 7; bases outside the gene matches: 11. Germline CDR1 is SNHLY and CDR2 is FYNNEI. CDR3 amino acids: CASLRAGYEEQYF. CDR3 in DNA: TGTGCCAGCCTGCGAGCGGGGTATGAAGAGCAGTACTTC.

In this sample, this clonotype turned up many times. This chain links TRBV14 with TRBJ2-7; possibly TRBD1 or TRBD2 for D (5 bases each). Germline CDR1 SGHDN, CDR2 FVKESK. This CDR3 region has 13 residues. The V gene lost 4 bases and the J gene lost 4 bases, with 11 bases spanning the gap. The CDR3 loop is CASSRGRQYEQYF. The CDR3, as DNA: TGTGCCAGCAGCCGGGGGAGACAGTACGAGCAGTACTTC.

This clonotype appeared many times. This rearrangement joins TRBV9 to TRBJ2-3; no definite D call. The CDR3 is made up of 14 amino acids. Germline CDR1 reads SGDLS; CDR2 reads YYNGEE. V dropped 4 bases and J dropped 2 bases, with 11 bases sitting between them. As DNA, the CDR3 is TGTGCCAGCAGCCTTTTGACTTACACAGATACGCAGTATTTT. The encoded protein is CASSLLTYTDTQYF.

This clonotype was seen at least ten times. V usage is TRBV7-2 and J usage is TRBJ1-1; no reliable D call. V was cut by 4 bases and J by 1 base, with 10 bases left in between. Germline values: CDR1 SGHTA, CDR2 FQGNSA. CDR3 length: 14 residues. This CDR3 reads CASSSRTRNTEAFF. The CDR3 region has the DNA TGTGCCAGCAGCTCTCGAACGAGGAACACTGAAGCTTTCTTT.